These 15 T cell receptor beta chains were sequenced from one sample in a study of cytomegalovirus exposure and HLA in healthy donors. PCR amplification relied on 60 Vbeta primers (plus 13 Jbeta primers). The assay was immunoSEQ multiplex PCR, and TCRdb's table has in-frame clones only and misses some. The sample has around 170,000 clones; 70% to 85% are singletons. The sample was PBMCs. These receptors all come from a woman aged 40 to 50 in good health and CMV-seronegative.

A single count supports this clone. The chain combines TRBV4-2 with TRBJ2-4, with TRBD2 identical over 11 bases. The germline CDR1 and CDR2 sequences are LGHNA and YNFKEQ. V was pared by 7 bases and J by 1 base, with 12 bases of the junction left unmatched. The CDR3 has 18 amino acids. The CDR3 loop is CASTHLAGGSLAKNIQYF. Here the CDR3 DNA reads TGTGCCAGCACCCATCTAGCGGGGGGCTCTTTGGCCAAAAACATTCAGTACTTC.

This clone was counted a single time. The genes are TRBV27 and TRBJ1-2, with 8 bases matching TRBD1. Germline V gene sequence: CDR1 MNHEY, CDR2 SMNVEV (reference sequence). V lost 3 bases to trimming and J lost 8 bases; unmatched junction nucleotides: 5. This CDR3 contains 13 residues. CDR3 in DNA: TGTGCCAGCAGTTTTCTCGGACAGGGCGGCTACACCTTC. It encodes CASSFLGQGGYTF.

The rearrangement joins TRBV5-6 to TRBJ2-1; 7 nucleotides agree with TRBD1. CDR1 and CDR2 from the germline V gene are SGHDT and YYEEEE. The CDR3 totals 15 residues. J gave up 1 base and V 4 bases, and 5 bases lay outside the gene matches. In DNA form, the CDR3 reads TGTGCCAGCAGCGCAGGACAGGATTCCTACAATGAGCAGTTCTTC. This gives the protein CASSAGQDSYNEQFF.

This clone appeared a single time. The chain uses TRBV27 and TRBJ2-7; tentatively, D is TRBD2 (5 bases). The CDR3 is 13 residues long. V shed 7 bases and J shed 3 bases, with 13 bases lying between them. Germline V CDR1 and CDR2: MNHEY, SMNVEV (reference sequence). The CDR3 sequence is CASKSGVSYEQYF. Here the CDR3 DNA reads TGTGCCAGCAAAAGCGGAGTAAGCTACGAGCAGTACTTC.

The rearrangement uses TRBV2 and TRBJ1-5; 8 bases align to TRBD1. Looked up from germline, CDR1 is SNHLY and CDR2 is FYNNEI. There are 14 residues in the CDR3. Losses at the gene ends were 5 bases for V and 5 bases for J; bases not matched to a gene: 5. CDR3 loop: CASSPDRADQPQHF. Written as DNA, the CDR3 is TGTGCCAGCAGTCCGGACAGGGCAGATCAGCCCCAGCATTTT. Together with reference TRBV2 and TRBJ1-5, the CDR3 gives the full variable domain: EPEVTQTPSHQVTQMGQEVILRCVPISNHLYFYWYRQILGQKVEFLVSFYNNEISEKSEIFDDQFSVERPDGSNFTLKIRSTKLEDSAMYFCASSPDRADQPQHFGDGTRLSIL.

The chain links TRBV2 to TRBJ2-7, with 12 nucleotides matching TRBD2. Unmatched junction bases numbered 3, after V lost 4 bases and J lost 5 bases. This CDR3 has 14 residues. Germline CDR1 SNHLY, CDR2 FYNNEI. CDR3 coding DNA: TGTGCCAGCAGTGCGACTAGCGGGAGTGACGAGCAGTACTTC. The encoded protein is CASSATSGSDEQYF.

This rearrangement joins TRBV27 to TRBJ1-2, with TRBD1 as a possible D gene (6 bases). V lost 3 bases and J lost 4, with 15 bases in between. The CDR3 extends over 15 amino acids. In germline, CDR1 is MNHEY, CDR2 SMNVEV (reference sequence). CDR3 sequence: CASSFRGHRVYGYTF. DNA for the CDR3: TGTGCCAGCAGTTTCCGGGGACACAGGGTCTATGGCTACACCTTC.

CDR3 DNA: TGTGCCAGCAGTTTACTAGCGGGAGGGAGGAATGAGCAGTTCTTC. It encodes CASSLLAGGRNEQFF. This sequence joins TRBV6-5 and TRBJ2-1; 13 nucleotides line up with TRBD2. This CDR3 spans 15 amino acids. The germline CDR1 and CDR2 sequences are MNHEY and SVGAGI. With V trimmed by 4 bases and J by 7 bases, 4 bases remained unmatched.

The chain couples TRBV29-1 to TRBJ1-1; TRBD1 agrees at 7 bases. The CDR3 spans 15 residues. Germline V CDR1 and CDR2: SQVTM, ANQGSEA. With 4 bases clipped from V and 1 base from J, the junction kept 9 bases outside the gene matches. The CDR3 reads CSVVLAGGWNTEAFF. The CDR3 coding sequence is TGCAGCGTTGTTTTGGCAGGGGGTTGGAACACTGAAGCTTTCTTT.

The chain joins TRBV28 to TRBJ2-7; 8 bases agree with TRBD2. Trimming removed 2 bases from V and 3 bases from J; junction bases left unmatched: 12. There are 17 residues in the CDR3. Per the germline V gene, CDR1 is MDHEN and CDR2 is SYDVKM. CDR3 loop: CASSLPGGVDRIYEQYF. CDR3 nucleotides: TGTGCCAGCAGTTTACCGGGGGGGGTGGACAGAATCTACGAGCAGTACTTC.

This chain uses TRBV9 with TRBJ1-6, with 7 bases lining up with TRBD1. The length of the CDR3 is 14 residues. CDR1 is SGDLS and CDR2 is YYNGEE in the germline V gene. The ends lost 5 bases at V and 7 bases at J; junction bases unmatched: 6. The CDR3 loop reads CASRTGTENSPLHF. The CDR3, as DNA: TGTGCCAGCAGGACCGGGACAGAGAATTCACCCCTCCACTTT.

The chain uses TRBV7-6 and TRBJ2-3; 11 nucleotides match TRBD2. In germline, CDR1 is SGHVS, CDR2 FNYEAQ. The CDR3 loop spans 14 amino acids. V lost 6 bases to trimming and J lost 6 bases; unmatched junction nucleotides: 5. CDR3 DNA sequence: TGTGCCAGCAGTGTAGCGGGGGGGCGCGATACGCAGTATTTT. Translation: CASSVAGGRDTQYF.

In nucleotides, the CDR3 is TGTGCCAGCAGTTACTATGGAGGGTGGGGCACAGATACGCAGTATTTT. Protein product: CASSYYGGWGTDTQYF. The chain uses TRBV6-6 and TRBJ2-3, with D perhaps matching TRBD2 (6 bases). Trimming stripped 1 base from V and 1 base from J, with 12 bases between. The CDR3 sequence is 16 residues long. Germline V lookup: CDR1 MNHNY, CDR2 SVGAGI (reference sequence).

CDR3 in amino acids: CASSENRGGREKLFF. DNA of the CDR3: TGTGCCAGCAGTGAAAATAGGGGGGGAAGGGAAAAACTGTTTTTT. The V and J genes are TRBV2 and TRBJ1-4; weak D call: TRBD1 (6 bases). The germline V gene encodes CDR1 SNHLY and CDR2 FYNNEI. The CDR3 length is 15 residues. The germline V and J ends were trimmed by 2 bases and 8 bases, with 15 bases remaining between them.

The rearrangement uses TRBV5-4 and TRBJ2-2, with 9 positions matching TRBD2. CDR3 length: 16 residues. V lost 5 bases, J lost 6 bases, and 11 bases stayed unmatched. Germline CDR1 and CDR2: SGHNT and YYREEE (reference sequence). The CDR3 nucleotides read TGTGCCAGCAGTTCCAGGGCGGGAGGGCTGCCCGGGGAGCTGTTTTTT. Encoded protein: CASSSRAGGLPGELFF.